The clone carrying this T cell receptor beta chain was observed a few times. This sample was taken from a study of blood T cells in healthy people across ages. With a J-beta primer mix and a sample-barcoded 5' primer, a second PCR ran about 7 to 12 cycles. One entry per CDR3 protein, called by TCRdb with MiXCR from the 5' RACE reads. This sample has about 680,000 distinct CDR3 sequences, with around 49% found just once. Germline CDR1 and CDR2: MDHEN and SYDVKM. The trim removed 6 bases at V and 2 bases at J, leaving 2 bases unmatched. The CDR3 length is 14 residues. Sequenced sample: blood. The chain links TRBV28 to TRBJ1-2; 11 positions match TRBD1. The source is a woman in her sixties or seventies in good health. For the CDR3, the DNA is TGTGCCAGCAGCCGGACAGGGGGCAACTATGGCTACACCTTC. As protein: CASSRTGGNYGYTF.